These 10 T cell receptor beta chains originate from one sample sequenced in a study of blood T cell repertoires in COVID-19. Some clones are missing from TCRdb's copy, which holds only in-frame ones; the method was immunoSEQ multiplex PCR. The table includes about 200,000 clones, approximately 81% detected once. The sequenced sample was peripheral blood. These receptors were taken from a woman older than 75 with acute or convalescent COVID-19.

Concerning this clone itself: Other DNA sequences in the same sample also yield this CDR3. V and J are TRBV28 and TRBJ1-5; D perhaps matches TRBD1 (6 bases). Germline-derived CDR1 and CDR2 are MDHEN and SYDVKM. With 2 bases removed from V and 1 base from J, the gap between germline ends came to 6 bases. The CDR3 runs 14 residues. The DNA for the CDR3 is TGTGCCAGCAGTTTAGGGGGCAGCAATCAGCCCCAGCATTTT. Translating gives CASSLGGSNQPQHF.

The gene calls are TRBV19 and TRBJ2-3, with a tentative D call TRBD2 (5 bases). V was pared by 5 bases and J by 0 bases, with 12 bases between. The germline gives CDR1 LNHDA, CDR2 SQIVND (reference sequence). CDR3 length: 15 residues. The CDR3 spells CASSFIARSTDTQYF. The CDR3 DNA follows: TGTGCCAGTAGTTTCATAGCGAGAAGCACAGATACGCAGTATTTT. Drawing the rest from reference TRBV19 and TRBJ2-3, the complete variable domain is DGGITQSPKYLFRKEGQNVTLSCEQNLNHDAMYWYRQDPGQGLRLIYYSQIVNDFQKGDIAEGYSVSREKKESFPLTVTSAQKNPTAFYLCASSFIARSTDTQYFGPGTRLTVL.

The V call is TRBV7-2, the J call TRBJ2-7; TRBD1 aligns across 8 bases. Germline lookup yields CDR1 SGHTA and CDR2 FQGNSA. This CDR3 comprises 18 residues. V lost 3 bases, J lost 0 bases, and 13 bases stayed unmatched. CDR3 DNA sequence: TGTGCCAGCAGCTTCGCGTCAGGGGGCTCGTCTACCTCCTACGAGCAGTACTTC. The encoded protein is CASSFASGGSSTSYEQYF.

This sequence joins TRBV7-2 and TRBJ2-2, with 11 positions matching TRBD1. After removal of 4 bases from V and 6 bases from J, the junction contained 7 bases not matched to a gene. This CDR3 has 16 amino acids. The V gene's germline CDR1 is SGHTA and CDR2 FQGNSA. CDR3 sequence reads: CASSSRGQGAAGELFF. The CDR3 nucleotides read TGTGCCAGCAGCTCCCGCGGACAGGGGGCCGCCGGGGAGCTGTTTTTT.

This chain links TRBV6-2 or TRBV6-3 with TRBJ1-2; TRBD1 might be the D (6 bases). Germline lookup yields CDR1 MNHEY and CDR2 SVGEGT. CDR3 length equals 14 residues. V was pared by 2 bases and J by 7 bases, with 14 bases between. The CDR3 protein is CASSYPGASGGYTF. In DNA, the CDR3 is TGTGCCAGCAGTTACCCAGGGGCGTCGGGTGGCTACACCTTC.

The CDR3 sequence: CASSTGNPRRSFF. CDR3 in DNA: TGTGCCAGTAGTACAGGCAACCCACGTCGCTCTTTCTTT. The gene calls are TRBV19 and TRBJ1-1; no firm D call. Trimming removed 4 bases at V and 12 bases at J, with 18 bases between. Germline V gene lookup returns CDR1 LNHDA and CDR2 SQIVND (reference sequence). The CDR3 runs 13 residues.

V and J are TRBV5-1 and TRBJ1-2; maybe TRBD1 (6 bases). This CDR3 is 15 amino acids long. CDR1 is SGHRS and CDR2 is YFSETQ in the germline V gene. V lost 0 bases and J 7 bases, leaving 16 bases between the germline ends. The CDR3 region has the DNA TGCGCCAGCAGCTTGGGGCTGGACAGCGCTTTTGGCTACACCTTC. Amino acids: CASSLGLDSAFGYTF.

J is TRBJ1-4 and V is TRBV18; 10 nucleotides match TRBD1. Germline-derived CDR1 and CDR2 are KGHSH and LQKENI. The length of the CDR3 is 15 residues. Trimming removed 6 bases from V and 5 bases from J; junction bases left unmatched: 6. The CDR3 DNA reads TGTGCCAGCTCCCTCGGGACAGGGGAGAATGAAAAACTGTTTTTT. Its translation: CASSLGTGENEKLFF.

CDR3: CASRKTVQETQYF. The CDR3 DNA reads as TGTGCCAGCAGGAAGACAGTACAAGAGACCCAGTACTTC. The chain links TRBV28 to TRBJ2-5; D perhaps matches TRBD1 (5 bases). From germline, CDR1 is MDHEN and CDR2 SYDVKM. The CDR3 covers 13 residues. Trimming stripped 6 bases from V and 2 bases from J, with 10 bases between.

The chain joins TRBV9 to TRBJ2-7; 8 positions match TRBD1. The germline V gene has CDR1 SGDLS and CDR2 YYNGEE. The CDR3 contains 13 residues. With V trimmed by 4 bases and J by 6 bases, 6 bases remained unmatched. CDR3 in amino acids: CASSTTQGAEQYF. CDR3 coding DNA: TGTGCCAGCAGCACTACCCAGGGGGCCGAGCAGTACTTC.